This TCR beta chain was sequenced during a study of cytomegalovirus exposure and HLA in healthy donors. Notes on the study in general: There were under 200 TCR beta chains listed as cytomegalovirus-associated. Reported performance of the classifier showed diagnosis of cytomegalovirus status with high specificity and sensitivity. Specificity for CMV antigens was confirmed in vitro for a few of the CMV-associated chains.

Method: immunoSEQ multiplex PCR; TCRdb's copy keeps in-frame clones and lacks some. The sample shows some 50,000 clones, 85% to 95% of them seen only once. CDR1 is SEHNR, CDR2 FQNEAQ, per germline (reference sequence). Trimming removed 1 base from V and 9 bases from J, with 9 bases in between. This CDR3 is built from 13 residues. Of note for this clone: Its cognate antigen is unknown.

The gene calls are TRBV7-9 and TRBJ2-2; D may be TRBD2 (6 bases). Input material: PBMCs. This receptor was identified in a woman under 30 in good health and CMV-seropositive. The CDR3 here is CASSLEAGRELFF. CDR3 sequence (DNA): TGTGCCAGCAGCTTAGAAGCGGGCAGGGAGCTGTTTTTT. The full variable domain, its missing parts supplied by reference TRBV7-9 and TRBJ2-2, is DTGVSQNPRHKITKRGQNVTFRCDPISEHNRLYWYRQTLGQGPEFLTYFQNEAQLEKSRLLSDRFSAERPKGSFSTLEIQRTEQGDSAMYLCASSLEAGRELFFGEGSRLTVL.